The subject of this entry is one TCR beta chain. This sample is drawn from a study of cytomegalovirus exposure and HLA in healthy donors. Primers for the PCR totalled 60 Vbeta and 13 Jbeta. Profiled with immunoSEQ multiplex PCR; TCRdb holds only in-frame clones, not every one. Here the sample spans 150,000 or so clones, roughly 77% being singletons. Germline CDR1 reads SGHVS; CDR2 reads FNYEAQ. The CDR3 has 15 residues. The V segment lost 5 bases and the J segment 6 bases; nucleotides outside the gene matches: 12. This sequence joins TRBV7-6 and TRBJ2-7, with 8 nucleotides matching TRBD2. Sequenced material: PBMCs. The TCR originated in a man aged 18 to 30 in good health and CMV-seropositive. In DNA form, the CDR3 reads TGTGCCAGCAGCCCCAGTGCGGGAGGTGTAGGCGAGCAGTACTTC. It is translated as CASSPSAGGVGEQYF.